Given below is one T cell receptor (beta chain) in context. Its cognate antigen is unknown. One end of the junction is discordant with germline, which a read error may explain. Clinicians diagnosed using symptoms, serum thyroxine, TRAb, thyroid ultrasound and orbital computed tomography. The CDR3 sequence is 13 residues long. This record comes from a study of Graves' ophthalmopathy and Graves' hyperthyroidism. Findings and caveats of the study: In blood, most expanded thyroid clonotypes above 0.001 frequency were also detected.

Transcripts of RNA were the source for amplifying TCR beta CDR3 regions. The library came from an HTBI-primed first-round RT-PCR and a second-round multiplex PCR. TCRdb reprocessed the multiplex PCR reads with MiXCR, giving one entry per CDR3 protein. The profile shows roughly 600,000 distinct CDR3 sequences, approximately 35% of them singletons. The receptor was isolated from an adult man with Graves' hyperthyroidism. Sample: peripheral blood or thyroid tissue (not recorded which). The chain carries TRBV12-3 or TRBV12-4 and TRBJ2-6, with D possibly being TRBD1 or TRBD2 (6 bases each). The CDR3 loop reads CASSPRGAYVLTF. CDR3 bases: TGTGCCAGCAGCCCGAGGGGGGCCTACGTCCTGACTTTC.